The 15 T cell receptor beta chains given below trace back to one sample, sequenced in a study of CD8+ T cells in alopecia areata. Extracted RNA was reverse transcribed into cDNA, the sequencing template. Using immunoSEQ multiplex PCR, the repertoire was profiled, and TCRdb retains in-frame clones only, with some absent. The table includes under 130,000 clones, 85% to 90% detected once. Treatment given: oral pan-JAK inhibitor, 5-10 mg twice daily. The sample here was CD8+ T cells sorted from blood, taken at approximately week 30, from a patient treated with tofacitinib. The receptors were gathered from a human donor with alopecia areata.

This clone came up a few times. The V and J genes are TRBV19 and TRBJ2-7, with D possibly called TRBD1 or TRBD2 (5 bases each). CDR1 and CDR2 from the germline V gene are LNHDA and SQIVND (reference sequence). This CDR3 comprises 15 residues. V gave up 0 bases and J gave up 4 bases, with 13 bases separating them. The CDR3 reads CASSIDQGRSYEQYF. The DNA for the CDR3 is TGTGCCAGTAGTATAGACCAGGGACGGAGTTACGAGCAGTACTTC. Variable domain in full (rest from reference TRBV19 and TRBJ2-7): DGGITQSPKYLFRKEGQNVTLSCEQNLNHDAMYWYRQDPGQGLRLIYYSQIVNDFQKGDIAEGYSVSREKKESFPLTVTSAQKNPTAFYLCASSIDQGRSYEQYFGPGTRLTVT.

A remark on this clone: Germline and junction disagree at one end, which may indicate a read error. The chain is built from TRBV7-9 and TRBJ1-5; D possibly corresponds to TRBD1 (5 bases). CDR3 length: 17 amino acids. CDR1 is SEHNR and CDR2 is FQNEAQ in the germline V gene (reference sequence). The CDR3 is CAGSSSDSPYQNQPQHF. CDR3 nucleotides: TGTGCCGGCAGCTCCTCCGACAGCCCTTACCAAAATCAGCCCCAGCATTTT.

CDR3 protein: CASSRRDEQFF. CDR3 in DNA: TGTGCCAGCAGCCGACGCGATGAGCAGTTCTTC. The V gene is TRBV9, the J gene TRBJ2-1, with D uncertain. V lost 4 bases, J lost 8 bases, and 7 bases lay in between. Germline lookup yields CDR1 SGDLS and CDR2 YYNGEE. The CDR3 runs 11 residues.

The rearrangement joins TRBV4-2 to TRBJ2-3; 8 bases match TRBD2. After removal of 4 bases from V and 2 bases from J, the junction contained 11 bases not matched to a gene. CDR1 is LGHNA, CDR2 YNFKEQ, per germline. This CDR3 region has 17 residues. The chain's CDR3 is CASSLHVNGGATDTQYF. CDR3 nucleotides: TGTGCCAGCAGCCTACACGTCAACGGGGGGGCCACAGATACGCAGTATTTT.

This sequence joins TRBV5-4 and TRBJ2-7, with 7 bases matching TRBD2. Germline values: CDR1 SGHNT, CDR2 YYREEE (reference sequence). V shed 3 bases, J shed 2 bases, and the junction held 5 bases outside the gene matches. This CDR3 is built from 14 residues. The CDR3, as DNA: TGTGCCAGCAGCTGGGGGGGAGCCCCCTACGAGCAGTACTTC. Translation gives CASSWGGAPYEQYF.

This sequence joins TRBV18 and TRBJ2-4, with no clear D. Trimming removed 0 bases from V and 11 bases from J, with 14 bases in between. CDR1 is KGHSH, CDR2 LQKENI, per germline. This CDR3 spans 14 amino acids. CDR3 coding DNA: TGTGCCAGCTCACCACCTGTAGGACCGGACGTTCAGTACTTC. Its translation is CASSPPVGPDVQYF.

This chain links TRBV7-9 with TRBJ2-5; D remains unclear. In germline, CDR1 is SEHNR, CDR2 FQNEAQ (reference sequence). Trimming shortened V by 2 bases and J by 3 bases, and 13 bases separated the two germline ends. This CDR3 has 15 residues. CDR3 DNA sequence: TGTGCCAGCAGCTTAAGCTGGGATTATGAAGAGACCCAGTACTTC. The encoded protein is CASSLSWDYEETQYF.

This clone was detected once. The chain has TRBV7-8 and TRBJ2-7; 8 nucleotides align to TRBD1. This CDR3 has 14 residues. The junction had 2 bases not matched to a gene; V was cut back by 0 bases and J by 4 bases. Germline CDR1 and CDR2: SGHVS and FQNEAQ. The CDR3 nucleotides read TGTGCCAGCAGCTTAGCGGGACAGGTTTACGAGCAGTACTTC. Residues: CASSLAGQVYEQYF.

The genes are TRBV12-5 and TRBJ2-6; the match to TRBD1 covers 7 bases. With V trimmed by 3 bases and J by 1 base, 6 bases remained unmatched. Germline CDR1 reads LGHNT; CDR2 reads FRNRAP. The CDR3 contains 17 residues. The CDR3 sequence: CASGFDRVGSGANVLTF. The CDR3 nucleotides are TGTGCTAGTGGTTTCGACAGGGTCGGGTCTGGGGCCAACGTCCTGACTTTC.

CDR3 bases: TGTGCCAGCAGCGTAGGGACAGGGCACTACGAGCAGTACTTC. It codes for CASSVGTGHYEQYF. This chain uses TRBV9 with TRBJ2-7, with 8 bases aligning to TRBD1. The trim removed 0 bases at V and 3 bases at J, leaving 2 bases unmatched. The CDR3 runs 14 residues. CDR1 is SGDLS, CDR2 YYNGEE, per germline.

DNA for the CDR3: TGTGCCAGCAGTCCCTGGACAGGGGGTGGGGGCTACGAGCAGTACTTC. Its protein product is CASSPWTGGGGYEQYF. The J gene is TRBJ2-7, the V gene TRBV27; the match to TRBD1 covers 10 bases. Looked up from germline, CDR1 is MNHEY and CDR2 is SMNVEV (reference sequence). The CDR3 spans 16 residues. J gave up 3 bases and V 5 bases, and 10 bases lay outside the gene matches.

The CDR3, as DNA: TGTGCCAGCAGCCCCCCGGGACAGGCAGTTGAAAAACTGTTTTTT. It codes for CASSPPGQAVEKLFF. This rearrangement joins TRBV11-2 to TRBJ1-4; TRBD1 aligns across 8 bases. The CDR3 is 15 residues long. V shed 5 bases, J shed 7 bases, and the junction held 9 bases outside the gene matches. Germline V gives CDR1 SGHAT, CDR2 FQNNGV.

Notes on this clone: Other DNA sequences in this specimen translate into the identical CDR3. The V call is TRBV29-1, the J call TRBJ1-1; D not resolved. This CDR3 comprises 11 residues. Per germline, CDR1 SQVTM and CDR2 ANQGSEA. With 3 bases removed from V and 0 bases from J, the gap between germline ends came to 2 bases. The CDR3 is CSVEVNTEAFF. The CDR3 DNA follows: TGCAGCGTTGAGGTGAACACTGAAGCTTTCTTT. The variable domain in full, completed from reference TRBV29-1 and TRBJ1-1, reads SAVISQKPSRDICQRGTSLTIQCQVDSQVTMMFWYRQQPGQSLTLIATANQGSEATYESGFVIDKFPISRPNLTFSTLTVSNMSPEDSSIYLCSVEVNTEAFFGQGTRLTVV.

The chain recombines TRBV9 with TRBJ2-1; 7 bases line up with TRBD2. The germline V gene has CDR1 SGDLS and CDR2 YYNGEE. V shed 2 bases, J shed 8 bases, and the junction held 4 bases outside the gene matches. The CDR3 runs 13 residues. CDR3 in DNA: TGTGCCAGCAGCGTGGGTGCGGGGGATGAGCAGTTCTTC. It translates to CASSVGAGDEQFF.

This clone came up a few times. CDR3 nucleotides: TGTGCCAGCAGTGACCCGGACAGGGTAGAGCATGGCTACACCTTC. This sequence encodes CASSDPDRVEHGYTF. The chain uses TRBV2 and TRBJ1-2; 8 nucleotides line up with TRBD1. V lost 3 bases to trimming and J lost 6 bases; unmatched junction nucleotides: 9. The germline gives CDR1 SNHLY, CDR2 FYNNEI. The CDR3 contains 15 residues.